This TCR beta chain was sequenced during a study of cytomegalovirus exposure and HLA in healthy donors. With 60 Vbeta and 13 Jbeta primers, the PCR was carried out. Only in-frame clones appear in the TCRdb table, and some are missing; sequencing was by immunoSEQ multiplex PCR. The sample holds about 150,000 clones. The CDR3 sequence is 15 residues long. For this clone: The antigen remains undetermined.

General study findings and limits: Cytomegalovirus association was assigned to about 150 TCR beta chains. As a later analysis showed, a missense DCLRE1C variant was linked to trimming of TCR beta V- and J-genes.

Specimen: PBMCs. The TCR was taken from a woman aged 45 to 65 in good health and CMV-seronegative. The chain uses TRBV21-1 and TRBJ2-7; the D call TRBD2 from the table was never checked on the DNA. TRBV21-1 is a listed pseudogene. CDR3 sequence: CASSSHGDPRCEQYF. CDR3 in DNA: TGTGCCAGCAGCTCACACGGGGATCCACGATGCGAGCAGTACTTC.